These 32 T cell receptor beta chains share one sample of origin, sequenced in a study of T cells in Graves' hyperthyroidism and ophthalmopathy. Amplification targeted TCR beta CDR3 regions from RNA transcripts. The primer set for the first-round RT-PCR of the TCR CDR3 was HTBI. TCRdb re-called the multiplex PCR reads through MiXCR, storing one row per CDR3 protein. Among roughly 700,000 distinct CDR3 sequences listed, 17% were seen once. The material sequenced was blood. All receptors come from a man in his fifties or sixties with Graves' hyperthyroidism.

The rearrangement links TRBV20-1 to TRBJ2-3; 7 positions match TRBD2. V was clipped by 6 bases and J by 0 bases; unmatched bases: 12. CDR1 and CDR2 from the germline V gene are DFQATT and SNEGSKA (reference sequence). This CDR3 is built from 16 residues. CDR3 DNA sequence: TGCAGTGCCCGGGGTGGCGGGAGACCGAGCACAGATACGCAGTATTTT. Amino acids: CSARGGGRPSTDTQYF.

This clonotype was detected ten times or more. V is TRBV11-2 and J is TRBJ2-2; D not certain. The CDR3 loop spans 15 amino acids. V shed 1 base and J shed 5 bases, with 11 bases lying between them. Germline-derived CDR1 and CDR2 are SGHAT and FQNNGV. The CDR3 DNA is TGTGCCAGCAGCTTAGCTAGGGCGAGGACCGGGGAGCTGTTTTTT. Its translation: CASSLARARTGELFF.

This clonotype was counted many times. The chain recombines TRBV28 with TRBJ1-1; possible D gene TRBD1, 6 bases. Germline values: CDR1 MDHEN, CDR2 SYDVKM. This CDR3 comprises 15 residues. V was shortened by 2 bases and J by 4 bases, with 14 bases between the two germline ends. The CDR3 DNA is TGTGCCAGCAGTTTAGGAGGGGGGGGGGGCACTGAAGCTTTCTTT. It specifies CASSLGGGGGTEAFF.

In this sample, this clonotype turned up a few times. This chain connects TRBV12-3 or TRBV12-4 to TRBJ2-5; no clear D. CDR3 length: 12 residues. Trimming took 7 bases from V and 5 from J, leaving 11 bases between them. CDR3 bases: TGTGCCAGCACCCTAGGGTGGGAGACCCAGTACTTC. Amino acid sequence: CASTLGWETQYF.

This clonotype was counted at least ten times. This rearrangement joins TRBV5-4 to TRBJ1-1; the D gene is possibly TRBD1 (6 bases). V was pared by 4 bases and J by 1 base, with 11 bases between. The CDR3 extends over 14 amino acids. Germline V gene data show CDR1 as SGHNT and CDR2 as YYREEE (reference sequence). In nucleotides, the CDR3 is TGTGCCAGCAGCGAGGACAGATCGAACACTGAAGCTTTCTTT. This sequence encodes CASSEDRSNTEAFF. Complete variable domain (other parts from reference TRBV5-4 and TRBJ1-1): ETGVTQSPTHLIKTRGQQVTLRCSSQSGHNTVSWYQQALGQGPQFIFQYYREEENGRGNFPPRFSGLQFPNYSSELNVNALELDDSALYLCASSEDRSNTEAFFGQGTRLTVV.

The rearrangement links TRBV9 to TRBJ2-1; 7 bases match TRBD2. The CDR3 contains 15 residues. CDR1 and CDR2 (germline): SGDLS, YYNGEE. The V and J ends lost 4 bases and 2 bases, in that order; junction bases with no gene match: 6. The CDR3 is CASSPAGETYNEQFF. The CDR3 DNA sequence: TGTGCCAGCAGCCCCGCGGGAGAAACCTACAATGAGCAGTTCTTC.

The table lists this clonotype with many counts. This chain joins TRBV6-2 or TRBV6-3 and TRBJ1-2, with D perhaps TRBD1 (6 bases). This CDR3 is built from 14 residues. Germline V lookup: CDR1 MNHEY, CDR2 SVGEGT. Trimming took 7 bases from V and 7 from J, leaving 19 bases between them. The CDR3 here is CASTPITGTAGYTF. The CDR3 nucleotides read TGTGCCAGCACCCCCATAACAGGGACCGCTGGCTACACCTTC.

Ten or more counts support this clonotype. CDR3 residues: CSVSHGIVGTEAFF. As DNA, the CDR3 is TGCAGCGTTTCTCACGGCATAGTGGGGACTGAAGCTTTCTTT. The J gene is TRBJ1-1, the V gene TRBV29-1; D ambiguous. This CDR3 is 14 amino acids long. Trimming cost V 5 bases and J 5 bases, with 18 bases left between them. CDR1 SQVTM and CDR2 ANQGSEA come from the germline V gene.

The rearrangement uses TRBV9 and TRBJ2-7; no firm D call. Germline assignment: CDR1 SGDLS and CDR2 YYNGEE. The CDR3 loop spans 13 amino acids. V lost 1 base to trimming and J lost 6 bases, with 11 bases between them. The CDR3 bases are TGTGCCAGCAGCGTATCCCCACCGGGCGAGCAGTACTTC. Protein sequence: CASSVSPPGEQYF.

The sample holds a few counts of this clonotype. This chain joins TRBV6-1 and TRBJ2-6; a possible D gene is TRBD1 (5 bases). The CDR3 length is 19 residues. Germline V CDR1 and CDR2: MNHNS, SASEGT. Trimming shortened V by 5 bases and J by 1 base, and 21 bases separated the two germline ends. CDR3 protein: CASSKNRLVHFSGANVLTF. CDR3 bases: TGTGCCAGCAGTAAGAACAGGCTCGTCCATTTTTCTGGGGCCAACGTCCTGACTTTC.

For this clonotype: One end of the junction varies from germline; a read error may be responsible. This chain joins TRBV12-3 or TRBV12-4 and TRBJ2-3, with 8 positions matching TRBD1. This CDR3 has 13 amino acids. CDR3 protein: CANSFTGGDTQYF. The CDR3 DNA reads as TGTGCCAACAGTTTTACAGGGGGAGATACGCAGTATTTT.

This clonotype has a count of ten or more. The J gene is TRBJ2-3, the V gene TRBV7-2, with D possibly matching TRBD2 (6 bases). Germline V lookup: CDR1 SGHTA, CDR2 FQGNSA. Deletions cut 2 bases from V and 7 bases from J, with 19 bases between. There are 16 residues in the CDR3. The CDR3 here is CASSLTVASGYNTQYF. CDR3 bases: TGTGCCAGCAGCTTAACAGTCGCGAGCGGGTATAATACGCAGTATTTT.

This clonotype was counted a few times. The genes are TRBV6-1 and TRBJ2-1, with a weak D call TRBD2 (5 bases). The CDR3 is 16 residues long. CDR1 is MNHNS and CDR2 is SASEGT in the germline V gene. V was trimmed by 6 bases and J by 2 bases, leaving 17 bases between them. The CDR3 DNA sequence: TGTGCCAGCAGCATTCACGGGGTCTCCCCCTACAATGAGCAGTTCTTC. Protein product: CASSIHGVSPYNEQFF.

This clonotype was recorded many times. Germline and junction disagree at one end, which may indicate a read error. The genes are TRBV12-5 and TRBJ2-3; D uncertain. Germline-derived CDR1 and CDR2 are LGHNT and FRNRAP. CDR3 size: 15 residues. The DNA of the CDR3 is TGTGCTAGTGGGTTGGGGATGACCGACACAGATACGCAGTATTTT. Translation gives CASGLGMTDTDTQYF.

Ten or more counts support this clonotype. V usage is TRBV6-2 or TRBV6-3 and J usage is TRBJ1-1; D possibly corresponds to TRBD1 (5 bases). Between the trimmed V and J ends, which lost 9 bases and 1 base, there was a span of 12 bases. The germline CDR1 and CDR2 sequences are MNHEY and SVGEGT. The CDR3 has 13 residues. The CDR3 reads CASHHRRNTEAFF. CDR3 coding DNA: TGTGCCAGTCATCACAGGAGGAACACTGAAGCTTTCTTT.

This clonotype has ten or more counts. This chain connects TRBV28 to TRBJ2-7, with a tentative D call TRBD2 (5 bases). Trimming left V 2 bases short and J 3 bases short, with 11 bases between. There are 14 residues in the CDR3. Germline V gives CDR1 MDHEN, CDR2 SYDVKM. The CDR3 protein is CASSLLAENYEQYF. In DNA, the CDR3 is TGTGCCAGCAGTTTACTAGCTGAAAACTACGAGCAGTACTTC.

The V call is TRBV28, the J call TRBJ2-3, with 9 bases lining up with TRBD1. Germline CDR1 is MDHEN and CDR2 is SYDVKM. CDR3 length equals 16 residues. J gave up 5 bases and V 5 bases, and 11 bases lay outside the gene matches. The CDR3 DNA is TGTGCCAGCAGTCTGCCTGGGACAGGGATAGAAGATACGCAGTATTTT. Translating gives CASSLPGTGIEDTQYF.

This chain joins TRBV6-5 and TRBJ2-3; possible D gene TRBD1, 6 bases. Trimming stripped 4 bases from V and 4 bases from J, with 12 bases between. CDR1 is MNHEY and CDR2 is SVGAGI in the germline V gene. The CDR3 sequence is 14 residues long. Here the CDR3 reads CASSLEQGSDTQYF. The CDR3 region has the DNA TGTGCCAGCAGTTTGGAACAGGGATCAGATACGCAGTATTTT.

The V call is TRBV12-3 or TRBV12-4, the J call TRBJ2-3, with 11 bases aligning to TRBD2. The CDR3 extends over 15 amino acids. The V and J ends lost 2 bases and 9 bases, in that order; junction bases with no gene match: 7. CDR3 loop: CASSLPTSGDLTQYF. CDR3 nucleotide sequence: TGTGCCAGCAGTTTACCGACTAGCGGGGATCTCACGCAGTATTTT.

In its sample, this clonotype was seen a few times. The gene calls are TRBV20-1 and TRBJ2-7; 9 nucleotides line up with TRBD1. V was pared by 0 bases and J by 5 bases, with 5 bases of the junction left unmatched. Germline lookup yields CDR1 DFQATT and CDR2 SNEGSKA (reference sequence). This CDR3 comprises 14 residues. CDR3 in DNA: TGCAGTGCTAGAGAAGGGACAGGGTTAGACGAGCAGTACTTC. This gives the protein CSAREGTGLDEQYF.

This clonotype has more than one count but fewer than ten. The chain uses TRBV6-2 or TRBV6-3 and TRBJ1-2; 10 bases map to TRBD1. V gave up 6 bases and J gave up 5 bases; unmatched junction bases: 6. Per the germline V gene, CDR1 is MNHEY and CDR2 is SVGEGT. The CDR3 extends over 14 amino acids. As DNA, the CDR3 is TGTGCCAGCAGACCCCGGGACAGGGGTTATGGCTACACCTTC. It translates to CASRPRDRGYGYTF.

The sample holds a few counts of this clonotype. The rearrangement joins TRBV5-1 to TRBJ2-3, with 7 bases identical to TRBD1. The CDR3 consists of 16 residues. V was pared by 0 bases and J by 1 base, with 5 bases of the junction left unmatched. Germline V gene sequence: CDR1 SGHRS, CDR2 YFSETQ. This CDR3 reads CASSLGQGWGTDTQYF. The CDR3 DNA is TGCGCCAGCAGCTTGGGACAGGGTTGGGGCACAGATACGCAGTATTTT.

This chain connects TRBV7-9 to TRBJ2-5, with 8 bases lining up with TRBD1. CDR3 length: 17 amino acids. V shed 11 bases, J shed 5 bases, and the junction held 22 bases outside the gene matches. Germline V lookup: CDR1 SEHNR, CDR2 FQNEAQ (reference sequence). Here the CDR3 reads CASSLGRGQGLSETQYF. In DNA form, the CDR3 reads TGTGCCTCAAGCCTGGGGCGCGGACAGGGTTTATCTGAGACCCAGTACTTC.

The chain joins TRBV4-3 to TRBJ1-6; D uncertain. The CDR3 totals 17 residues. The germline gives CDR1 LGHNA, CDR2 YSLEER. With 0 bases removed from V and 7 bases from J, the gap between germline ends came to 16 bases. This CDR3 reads CASSQDDTGSKNSPLHF. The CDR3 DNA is TGCGCCAGCAGCCAAGACGATACCGGGTCGAAGAATTCACCCCTCCACTTT.

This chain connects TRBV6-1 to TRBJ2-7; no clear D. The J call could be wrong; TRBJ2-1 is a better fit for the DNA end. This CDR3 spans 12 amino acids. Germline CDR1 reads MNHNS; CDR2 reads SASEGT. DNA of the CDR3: TGTGCCAGCAGTGAAGGTCGGTACGAGCAGTTCTTC. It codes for CASSEGRYEQFF.

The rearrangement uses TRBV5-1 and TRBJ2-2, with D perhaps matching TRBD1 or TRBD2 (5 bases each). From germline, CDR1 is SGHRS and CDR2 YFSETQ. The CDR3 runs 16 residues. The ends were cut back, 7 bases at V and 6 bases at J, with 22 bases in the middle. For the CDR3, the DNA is TGCGCCAGCTCTCCACGACCGGGGACCATGGCCGGGGAGCTGTTTTTT. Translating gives CASSPRPGTMAGELFF.

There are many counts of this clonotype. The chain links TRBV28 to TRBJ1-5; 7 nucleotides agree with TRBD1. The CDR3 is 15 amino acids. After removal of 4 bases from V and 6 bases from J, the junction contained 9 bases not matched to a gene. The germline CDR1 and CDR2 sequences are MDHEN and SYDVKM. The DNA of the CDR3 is TGTGCCAGCAGTTCCACAGGGGTCTATCGTCAGCCCCAGCATTTT. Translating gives CASSSTGVYRQPQHF. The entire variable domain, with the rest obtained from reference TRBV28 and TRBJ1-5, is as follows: DVKVTQSSRYLVKRTGEKVFLECVQDMDHENMFWYRQDPGLGLRLIYFSYDVKMKEKGDIPEGYSVSREKKERFSLILESASTNQTSMYLCASSSTGVYRQPQHFGDGTRLSIL.

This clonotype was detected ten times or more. CDR3 amino acids: CATSDGLGRNQPQHF. CDR3 DNA: TGTGCCACCAGTGACGGACTCGGTCGCAATCAGCCCCAGCATTTT. The chain is built from TRBV24-1 and TRBJ1-5; unclear D gene. This CDR3 comprises 15 residues. The germline CDR1 and CDR2 sequences are KGHDR and SFDVKD. V was shortened by 4 bases and J by 2 bases, with 11 bases between the two germline ends.

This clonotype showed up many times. This CDR3 is CASSLAQRESYNEQFF. CDR3 nucleotides: TGTGCCAGCAGTTTAGCTCAGCGGGAGTCCTACAATGAGCAGTTCTTC. The rearrangement joins TRBV28 to TRBJ2-1; 8 bases map to TRBD2. CDR1 MDHEN and CDR2 SYDVKM come from the germline V gene. The CDR3 loop spans 16 amino acids. V dropped 2 bases and J dropped 1; count of bases not matched to a gene: 4.

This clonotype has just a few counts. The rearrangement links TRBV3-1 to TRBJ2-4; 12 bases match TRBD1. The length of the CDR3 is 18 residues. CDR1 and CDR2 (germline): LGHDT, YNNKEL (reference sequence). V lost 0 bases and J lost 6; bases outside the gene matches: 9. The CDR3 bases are TGTGCCAGCAGCCAAGACCCGGGGACAGGGGGCTGGAGAAACATTCAGTACTTC. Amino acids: CASSQDPGTGGWRNIQYF.

In DNA form, the CDR3 reads TGTGCCAGCAAGGGGAGTAGCTCCTACGAGCAGTACTTC. It specifies CASKGSSSYEQYF. The genes are TRBV2 and TRBJ2-7; possibly TRBD1 or TRBD2 for D (5 bases each). V shed 7 bases and J shed 0 bases, with 10 bases lying between them. The germline CDR1 and CDR2 sequences are SNHLY and FYNNEI. This CDR3 contains 13 residues.

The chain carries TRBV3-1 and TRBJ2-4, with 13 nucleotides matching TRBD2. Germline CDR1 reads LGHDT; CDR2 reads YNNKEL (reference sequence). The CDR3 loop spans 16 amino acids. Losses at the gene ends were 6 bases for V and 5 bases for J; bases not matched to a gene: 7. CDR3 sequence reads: CASSGLAGVSQNIQYF. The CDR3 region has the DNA TGTGCCAGCAGTGGACTAGCGGGAGTCAGCCAAAACATTCAGTACTTC.